One sample yielded the 26 T cell receptor beta chains listed below, sequenced in a study of blood T cells in healthy people across ages (dated by TCRdb to 2014 to 2015). The library was generated by 5' RACE. The sequencing machine was an Illumina HiSeq 2500. A second PCR of roughly 7 to 11 cycles was run with a J-beta primer mix and a sample-barcoded 5' primer. TCRdb cleaned the public reads at Q25 with fastp, built clones with MiXCR and kept in-frame beta chains. Each entry merges the rows of one CDR3 protein and shows their most common DNA and genes. Present in this sample are 1.5 million to 1.8 million distinct CDR3 sequences, approximately 43% of which were seen just once. The ten largest clonotypes hold approximately 4.1% of the sample. Sequenced sample: blood. These receptor sequences come from a woman between 18 and 29 years old in good health.

The rearrangement joins TRBV28 to TRBJ2-1, with D hard to call. The CDR3 consists of 12 residues. Germline assignment: CDR1 MDHEN and CDR2 SYDVKM. Deletions cut 2 bases from V and 11 bases from J, with 10 bases between. Here the CDR3 reads CASSLPLGQQFF. The CDR3 DNA sequence: TGTGCCAGCAGTTTACCTTTGGGTCAGCAGTTCTTC.

The table lists this clonotype with a few counts. The V gene is TRBV24-1, the J gene TRBJ2-1; TRBD2 matches 10 bases. The CDR3 length is 16 residues. Germline lookup yields CDR1 KGHDR and CDR2 SFDVKD. V dropped 6 bases and J dropped 3; count of bases not matched to a gene: 7. The CDR3 coding sequence is TGTGCCACCAGTCGGCTAGCGGGAGAATGCTACAATGAGCAGTTCTTC. Its translation: CATSRLAGECYNEQFF.

Of note for this clonotype: Germline is not matched at one junction end, which may reflect a read error. The rearrangement uses TRBV11-2 and TRBJ1-2; D gene ambiguous. Germline values: CDR1 SGHAT, CDR2 FQNNGV. This CDR3 spans 13 amino acids. The CDR3 DNA reads TGTGCCAGCAACTTAAACTATATCTATGGCTACACCTTC. Its translation: CASNLNYIYGYTF.

DNA for the CDR3: TGTGCCAGCAGACGGACAGGCGGGAGTATTTTAGATACGCAGTATTTT. Translation gives CASRRTGGSILDTQYF. This chain uses TRBV28 with TRBJ2-3; D tentatively fits TRBD1 or TRBD2 (7 bases each). V shed 6 bases and J shed 5 bases, with 21 bases lying between them. There are 16 residues in the CDR3. CDR1 and CDR2 from the germline V gene are MDHEN and SYDVKM.

V gene TRBV5-1 combines with J gene TRBJ2-3, with 9 bases matching TRBD2. Per the germline V gene, CDR1 is SGHRS and CDR2 is YFSETQ. After removal of 2 bases from V and 3 bases from J, the junction contained 10 bases not matched to a gene. CDR3 size: 17 residues. CDR3 DNA sequence: TGCGCCAGCAGCTTTTTTGCCCGACTAGCGGAAACAGATACGCAGTATTTT. Amino acids: CASSFFARLAETDTQYF. The whole variable domain, remainder taken from reference TRBV5-1 and TRBJ2-3, is KAGVTQTPRYLIKTRGQQVTLSCSPISGHRSVSWYQQTPGQGLQFLFEYFSETQRNKGNFPGRFSGRQFSNSRSEMNVSTLELGDSALYLCASSFFARLAETDTQYFGPGTRLTVL.

This clonotype was seen a few times. J is TRBJ1-1 and V is TRBV4-3, with 7 bases matching TRBD1. Trimming took 1 base from V and 4 from J; bases not matched to a gene: 9. Germline CDR1 is LGHNA and CDR2 is YSLEER. The CDR3 has 16 residues. Written as DNA, the CDR3 is TGCGCCAGCAGCCAAGCCCCTGGAACAGGGGTCACTGAAGCTTTCTTT. Its translation is CASSQAPGTGVTEAFF.

The rearrangement joins TRBV6-6 to TRBJ2-1; TRBD1 aligns across 8 bases. Germline values: CDR1 MNHNY, CDR2 SVGAGI (reference sequence). J was trimmed by 1 base and V by 6 bases; bases with no gene match: 8. The CDR3 totals 16 residues. The CDR3 DNA reads TGTGCCAGCAGCCGGACAGGGAAGGGTTCCTACAATGAGCAGTTCTTC. It translates to CASSRTGKGSYNEQFF.

The chain joins TRBV21-1 to TRBJ1-5; the table's D gene call, TRBD1, was not cross checked with the DNA. TRBV21-1 is classified as a pseudogene. The CDR3 is 13 amino acids. CDR3 residues: CANDRGPNQPQHF. CDR3 in DNA: TGTGCCAACGACAGGGGGCCAAATCAGCCCCAGCATTTT.

The chain couples TRBV7-9 to TRBJ2-3, with 7 bases fitting TRBD2. V lost 0 bases and J lost 3; bases outside the gene matches: 9. The germline gives CDR1 SEHNR, CDR2 FQNEAQ (reference sequence). The CDR3 totals 17 residues. The chain's CDR3 is CASSLATTAGETDTQYF. For the CDR3, the DNA is TGTGCCAGCAGCTTAGCTACTACGGCGGGAGAGACAGATACGCAGTATTTT.

There are a few counts of this clonotype. The chain links TRBV20-1 to TRBJ2-3, with TRBD1 identical over 11 bases. The V gene's germline CDR1 is DFQATT and CDR2 SNEGSKA (reference sequence). The CDR3 runs 14 residues. V was pared by 6 bases and J by 1 base, with 3 bases of the junction left unmatched. DNA for the CDR3: TGCAGTGCCCCGGACAGGGGGCGCACAGATACGCAGTATTTT. This gives the protein CSAPDRGRTDTQYF.

The chain recombines TRBV7-2 with TRBJ2-3, with TRBD2 matching over 10 bases. The V gene end was trimmed by 3 bases and the J gene end by 2 bases; junction bases not matched to a gene: 17. The CDR3 has 20 residues. In germline, CDR1 is SGHTA, CDR2 FQGNSA. The CDR3 region has the DNA TGTGCCAGCAGCTTCCTAGGGATAAGAGCGGGGGGGTTCTACACAGATACGCAGTATTTT. This gives the protein CASSFLGIRAGGFYTDTQYF. Combining the CDR3 with reference TRBV7-2 and TRBJ2-3 gives the whole variable domain GAGVSQSPSNKVTEKGKDVELRCDPISGHTALYWYRQSLGQGLEFLIYFQGNSAPDKSGLPSDRFSAERTGGSVSTLTIQRTQQEDSAVYLCASSFLGIRAGGFYTDTQYFGPGTRLTVL.

The chain recombines TRBV12-3 or TRBV12-4 with TRBJ2-7; no clear D gene. The V gene lost 3 bases and the J gene lost 1 base, with 13 bases spanning the gap. The CDR3 is made up of 15 amino acids. The CDR3 nucleotides read TGTGCCAGCAGTTTCCGTGCCCACAGTTCCTACGAGCAGTACTTC. The encoded protein is CASSFRAHSSYEQYF.

V usage is TRBV30 and J usage is TRBJ1-2; a possible D gene is TRBD1 (5 bases). Germline values: CDR1 GTSNPN, CDR2 SVGIG (reference sequence). The CDR3 is 12 residues long. Deletions cut 3 bases from V and 8 bases from J, with 13 bases between. The CDR3 sequence: CAWRSQGPGYTF. The CDR3, as DNA: TGTGCCTGGAGAAGCCAGGGCCCAGGCTACACCTTC.

In its sample, this clonotype was seen a few times. This chain joins TRBV4-3 and TRBJ2-3; D is possibly TRBD2 (6 bases). CDR3 length: 16 amino acids. The V and J ends lost 0 bases and 2 bases respectively, with 12 bases between them. Germline-derived CDR1 and CDR2 are LGHNA and YSLEER. CDR3 protein: CASSQDREPPTDTQYF. Here the CDR3 DNA reads TGCGCCAGCAGCCAAGATCGGGAGCCCCCCACAGATACGCAGTATTTT.

The chain employs TRBV6-2 or TRBV6-3 and TRBJ1-5; a weak D match, TRBD1 (5 bases). Trimming shortened V by 6 bases and J by 1 base, and 13 bases separated the two germline ends. The CDR3 has 15 amino acids. The germline V gene encodes CDR1 MNHEY and CDR2 SVGEGT. The CDR3 DNA sequence: TGTGCCAGCAGGCAGACAGATCGGAGCAATCAGCCCCAGCATTTT. Residues: CASRQTDRSNQPQHF.

Remarks on this clonotype: A much larger clone lies a single base off, so this may be a read error. The gene calls are TRBV29-1 and TRBJ2-7; D gene ambiguous. The J call may be wrong; the DNA end is better matched by TRBJ2-5. The CDR3 runs 10 residues. The germline gives CDR1 SQVTM, CDR2 ANQGSEA. The CDR3 sequence: CSVAEVTQYF. CDR3 nucleotides: TGCAGCGTTGCCGAGGTGACCCAGTACTTC.

The chain is built from TRBV29-1 and TRBJ1-1; D is uncertain. Deletions cut 5 bases from V and 6 bases from J, with 10 bases between. CDR1 and CDR2 from the germline V gene are SQVTM and ANQGSEA. This CDR3 region has 11 residues. This chain's CDR3 is CSVLGDPEAFF. Written as DNA, the CDR3 is TGCAGCGTTCTCGGAGACCCTGAAGCTTTCTTT.

J is TRBJ2-7 and V is TRBV20-1, with 7 bases matching TRBD1. With V trimmed by 4 bases and J by 2 bases, 5 bases remained unmatched. Germline values: CDR1 DFQATT, CDR2 SNEGSKA (reference sequence). CDR3 length: 13 residues. DNA of the CDR3: TGCAGTGCTATGGGGGACAGCACCTACGAGCAGTACTTC. This encodes CSAMGDSTYEQYF.

The V call is TRBV20-1, the J call TRBJ2-5; perhaps TRBD2 as D (6 bases). TRBJ2-4 explains the end of the DNA better; the J call may be wrong. The V gene's germline CDR1 is DFQATT and CDR2 SNEGSKA (reference sequence). The CDR3 is 14 amino acids. CDR3 nucleotide sequence: TGCAGTGCTCTAGCGACCAGAGGCAAAAACATTCAGTACTTC. Amino acid sequence: CSALATRGKNIQYF.

V gene TRBV12-3 or TRBV12-4 combines with J gene TRBJ2-3, with a possible D match to TRBD1 (6 bases). This CDR3 is built from 16 residues. Trimming removed 2 bases from V and 6 bases from J, with 18 bases in between. The DNA for the CDR3 is TGTGCCAGCAGTTTAACAGGGCCTACCCCCGGGGATACGCAGTATTTT. Protein sequence: CASSLTGPTPGDTQYF.

The chain uses TRBV9 and TRBJ1-1, with D uncertain. V lost 0 bases, J lost 6 bases, and 9 bases lay in between. Germline CDR1 is SGDLS and CDR2 is YYNGEE. This CDR3 comprises 13 residues. The DNA of the CDR3 is TGTGCCAGCAGCGTAGATGGTGGGGCTGAAGCTTTCTTT. It specifies CASSVDGGAEAFF.

In its sample, this clonotype was seen many times. The junction and the germline gene differ at one end; a read error may be behind it. The chain has TRBV12-3 or TRBV12-4 and TRBJ1-2; D may be TRBD1 (6 bases). The CDR3 extends over 13 amino acids. The CDR3 loop reads CASTLQGSYGYTF. The CDR3 DNA reads as TGTGCCAGCACTTTACAGGGATCTTATGGCTACACCTTC.

This rearrangement joins TRBV6-5 to TRBJ2-1, with TRBD2 as a possible D gene (6 bases). The CDR3 has 14 residues. Germline loops: CDR1 MNHEY, CDR2 SVGAGI. V was pared by 1 base and J by 6 bases, with 10 bases between. The CDR3 region has the DNA TGTGCCAGCAGTTACTTCAAGCGGGCCAATGAGCAGTTCTTC. Translated: CASSYFKRANEQFF.

This rearrangement joins TRBV20-1 to TRBJ2-5, with a weak D call TRBD1 (5 bases). Per the germline V gene, CDR1 is DFQATT and CDR2 is SNEGSKA (reference sequence). This CDR3 is built from 11 residues. V gave up 6 bases and J gave up 12 bases, with 17 bases separating them. CDR3 coding DNA: TGCAGTGCCACCAGGGTAAGAGGCGAGTACTTC. Its protein is CSATRVRGEYF.

This clonotype was counted between two and nine times. The rearrangement joins TRBV7-4 to TRBJ2-3; 9 positions agree with TRBD2. Germline V gene sequence: CDR1 SGHVT, CDR2 SQSDAQ. CDR3 length: 18 amino acids. The V and J ends lost 1 base and 0 bases, in that order; junction bases with no gene match: 8. The CDR3 DNA reads as TGTGCCAGCAGCTTAGAGGTAGCGGGGGCCTCTAGCACAGATACGCAGTATTTT. Protein: CASSLEVAGASSTDTQYF.

The chain carries TRBV18 and TRBJ2-1, with 11 bases lining up with TRBD2. Trimming cost V 5 bases and J 8 bases; bases outside gene matches: 8. This CDR3 has 15 residues. Germline CDR1 is KGHSH and CDR2 is LQKENI. The CDR3 protein is CASSVAGGEGDEQFF. In nucleotides, the CDR3 is TGTGCCAGCTCAGTAGCGGGAGGGGAAGGCGATGAGCAGTTCTTC.